The 14 T cell receptor beta chains below come from one sample, sequenced in a study of Ad26.COV2.S vaccination and SARS-CoV-2 variants. Sequencing used immunoSEQ multiplex PCR; TCRdb keeps in-frame clones, though not all of them. This table has fewer than 400,000 clones, approximately 87% appearing once. Treatment in this sample: roughly 18 received Ad26.COV2.S at low or high dose, single or two shots; about 5 received placebo; per-sample allocation not given. All samples were drawn on day 63, counting from the first vaccine or placebo injection. The source material was peripheral blood, sampled in a trial of Ad26.COV2.S vaccine versus placebo. The receptors derive from a person aged 18-65 years who received the Ad26.COV2.S COVID-19 vaccine or a placebo.

This sequence joins TRBV2 and TRBJ1-4; D uncertain. This CDR3 has 16 residues. V lost 2 bases and J lost 4, with 14 bases in between. The germline V gene has CDR1 SNHLY and CDR2 FYNNEI. CDR3 DNA sequence: TGTGCCAGCAGTGAAAATCTTGGGCTTGGTAATGAAAAACTGTTTTTT. It is translated as CASSENLGLGNEKLFF.

The rearrangement links TRBV19 to TRBJ2-1; 9 bases align to TRBD1. V shed 5 bases and J 8 bases; nucleotides not matched to a gene: 10. The germline V gene encodes CDR1 LNHDA and CDR2 SQIVND (reference sequence). CDR3 length equals 15 residues. CDR3 DNA: TGTGCCAGTAGTTCCCTCGGGACAGGGTTCGATGAGCAGTTCTTC. Its protein is CASSSLGTGFDEQFF.

The chain recombines TRBV19 with TRBJ1-5; D perhaps matches TRBD1 (5 bases). Per the germline V gene, CDR1 is LNHDA and CDR2 is SQIVND (reference sequence). This CDR3 comprises 17 residues. Trimming removed 5 bases from V and 3 bases from J, with 20 bases in between. CDR3 region: CASSLAGFRKVNQPQHF. The DNA of the CDR3 is TGTGCCAGTAGTCTGGCAGGGTTTAGAAAGGTCAATCAGCCCCAGCATTTT.

There are a few counts of this clone. V usage is TRBV4-1 and J usage is TRBJ1-5, with TRBD1 matching 10 bases. The V gene end was trimmed by 2 bases and the J gene end by 5 bases; junction bases not matched to a gene: 6. The CDR3 runs 16 residues. Germline assignment: CDR1 MGHRA and CDR2 YSYEKL. The CDR3 DNA follows: TGCGCCAGCAGCCAATTCGTTGGACAGGGGGATCAGCCCCAGCATTTT. This sequence encodes CASSQFVGQGDQPQHF.

This chain connects TRBV19 to TRBJ2-6; D perhaps matches TRBD2 (7 bases). The V end was cut by 6 bases, the J end by 9 bases, with 15 bases between. Germline CDR1 and CDR2: LNHDA and SQIVND (reference sequence). This CDR3 has 14 residues. The CDR3 region is CASSMRGGDNVLTF. In nucleotides, the CDR3 is TGTGCCAGTAGCATGAGGGGGGGAGACAACGTCCTGACTTTC. Full variable domain (missing parts from reference TRBV19 and TRBJ2-6): DGGITQSPKYLFRKEGQNVTLSCEQNLNHDAMYWYRQDPGQGLRLIYYSQIVNDFQKGDIAEGYSVSREKKESFPLTVTSAQKNPTAFYLCASSMRGGDNVLTFGAGSRLTVL.

This chain uses TRBV6-5 with TRBJ1-5, with D unresolved. The CDR3 is 13 amino acids. V shed 7 bases and J shed 0 bases, with 7 bases lying between them. Germline values: CDR1 MNHEY, CDR2 SVGAGI. The CDR3 nucleotides are TGTGCCAGCAAAATCGATAGCAATCAGCCCCAGCATTTT. Its translation: CASKIDSNQPQHF.

The J gene is TRBJ1-1, the V gene TRBV1. TRBV1 is classified as a pseudogene. The CDR3 consists of 11 residues. The CDR3 DNA follows: TGCACCAGCAGCCAAGTCGCTGAAGCTTTCTTT. The encoded protein is CTSSQVAEAFF.

CDR3 residues: CASSRGDGPIYEQYV. The CDR3 coding sequence is TGTGCCAGCAGCCGAGGGGACGGACCGATTTACGAGCAGTACGTC. The rearrangement uses TRBV7-8 and TRBJ2-7, with D perhaps matching TRBD1 or TRBD2 (5 bases each). CDR1 SGHVS and CDR2 FQNEAQ come from the germline V gene. CDR3 length: 15 residues. Trimming cost V 5 bases and J 4 bases, with 18 bases left between them.

The V call is TRBV7-2, the J call TRBJ1-4; D unclear. V was shortened by 6 bases and J by 6 bases, with 14 bases between the two germline ends. Germline assignment: CDR1 SGHTA and CDR2 FQGNSA. The CDR3 covers 14 residues. DNA for the CDR3: TGTGCCAGCAGTAACTTGGGGTGGGATGAAAAACTGTTTTTT. Translated, it gives CASSNLGWDEKLFF.

V and J are TRBV14 and TRBJ1-1; no reliable D call. This CDR3 has 14 amino acids. CDR1 and CDR2 (germline): SGHDN, FVKESK. Deletions cut 4 bases from V and 1 base from J, with 10 bases between. DNA of the CDR3: TGTGCCAGCAGCCCCCTCGGACCGAACACTGAAGCTTTCTTT. This codes for CASSPLGPNTEAFF.

The CDR3 loop reads CASSPDRDNSPLHF. The CDR3 region has the DNA TGTGCCAGCTCACCCGACAGGGACAATTCACCCCTCCACTTT. The chain joins TRBV18 to TRBJ1-6; 7 nucleotides match TRBD1. The CDR3 is 14 amino acids. Germline V gene lookup returns CDR1 KGHSH and CDR2 LQKENI. V lost 3 bases to trimming and J lost 7 bases; unmatched junction nucleotides: 3.

A note on this clone: Since the CDR3 does not end with the conserved phenylalanine or tryptophan, this likely comes from a read error. The limits of the CDR3 on the DNA are not certain, so only TCRdb's listed CDR3 is given. This chain connects TRBV7-8 to TRBJ1-3. In germline, CDR1 is SGHVS, CDR2 FQNEAQ. The CDR3 has 11 amino acids, counting both end residues. The CDR3 loop is CASSLKVGQGS.

DNA of the CDR3: TGTGCCAGCAGCCAAGAGTGGGGTCGTCGTACTGAAGCTTTCTTT. Protein: CASSQEWGRRTEAFF. The V gene is TRBV3-1 (or the pseudogene TRBV3-2), the J gene TRBJ1-1; D remains ambiguous. The CDR3 covers 15 residues. Germline CDR1 LGHDT, CDR2 YNNKEL (reference sequence). V was trimmed by 0 bases and J by 5 bases, leaving 13 bases between them.

The rearrangement joins TRBV18 to TRBJ1-2; D perhaps matches TRBD1 (5 bases). The V gene's germline CDR1 is KGHSH and CDR2 LQKENI. This CDR3 is built from 14 residues. Trimming removed 2 bases at V and 1 base at J, with 8 bases between. The DNA for the CDR3 is TGTGCCAGCTCACCAGGGGCAATTAACTATGGCTACACCTTC. Its translation: CASSPGAINYGYTF. The variable domain in full, completed from reference TRBV18 and TRBJ1-2, reads NAGVMQNPRHLVRRRGQEARLRCSPMKGHSHVYWYRQLPEEGLKFMVYLQKENIIDESGMPKERFSAEFPKEGPSILRIQQVVRGDSAAYFCASSPGAINYGYTFGSGTRLTVV.